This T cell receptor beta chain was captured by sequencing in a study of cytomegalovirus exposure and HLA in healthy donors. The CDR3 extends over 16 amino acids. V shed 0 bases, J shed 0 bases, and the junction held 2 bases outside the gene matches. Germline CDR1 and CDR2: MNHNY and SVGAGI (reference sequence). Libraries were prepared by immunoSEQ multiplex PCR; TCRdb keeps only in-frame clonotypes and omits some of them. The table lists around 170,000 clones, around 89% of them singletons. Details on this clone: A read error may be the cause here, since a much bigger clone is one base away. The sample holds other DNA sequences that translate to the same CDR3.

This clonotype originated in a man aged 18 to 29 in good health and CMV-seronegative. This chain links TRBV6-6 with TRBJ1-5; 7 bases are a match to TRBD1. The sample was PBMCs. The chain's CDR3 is CASSYSGTDSNQPQHF. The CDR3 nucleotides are TGTGCCAGCAGTTACTCCGGGACAGATAGCAATCAGCCCCAGCATTTT.